This TCR beta chain was recovered during a study of cytomegalovirus exposure and HLA in healthy donors. Study summary: An earlier analysis identified under 130 million unique TCR beta sequences in about 180 million T cells. Overall study findings and caveats: In an earlier analysis, most TCR beta V segments were productive about 87% or about 30% of the time. V- and J-gene trimming of TCR beta was linked (in a later analysis) to a missense DCLRE1C variant.

The CDR3 has 14 amino acids. V was shortened by 5 bases and J by 7 bases, with 15 bases between the two germline ends. Germline V lookup: CDR1 SGHTA, CDR2 FQGNSA. It was with 60 Vbeta and 13 Jbeta primers that the PCR ran. The protocol was immunoSEQ multiplex PCR, while the TCRdb copy is restricted to in-frame clones and leaves out a portion. The sample has about 180,000 clones; over 65% are singletons. A remark on this clone: Its antigen is still unknown.

The sequence was collected from a man aged 18 to 29 in good health and CMV-seronegative. The specimen was PBMCs. The V and J genes are TRBV7-2 and TRBJ1-5; D is ambiguous. The CDR3 sequence is CASSPSAREQPQHF. The CDR3 bases are TGTGCCAGCAGCCCGTCCGCGAGGGAACAGCCCCAGCATTTT.